These 13 T cell receptor beta chains originate from one sample sequenced in a study of blood T cell repertoires in COVID-19. Some clones are missing from TCRdb's copy, which holds only in-frame ones; the method was immunoSEQ multiplex PCR. This table has over 400,000 clones, less than 90% appearing once. The sample comprised PBMCs or T cells enriched from blood (not recorded which). Receptor source: a woman aged 55-69 years who had recovered from COVID-19.

The gene calls are TRBV15 and TRBJ1-1; D possibly corresponds to TRBD1 (6 bases). Looked up from germline, CDR1 is LNHNV and CDR2 is YYDKDF (reference sequence). The CDR3 consists of 15 residues. V lost 0 bases and J 4 bases, leaving 12 bases between the germline ends. CDR3 bases: TGTGCCACCAGCAGAGAGCCACAGGGTGGCACTGAAGCTTTCTTT. Its protein product is CATSREPQGGTEAFF.

This sequence joins TRBV5-8 and TRBJ2-1; the match to TRBD2 covers 8 bases. Germline CDR1 reads SGHTS; CDR2 reads YDEGEE. J lost 4 bases, V lost 5 bases, and 8 bases had no gene match. The CDR3 covers 15 residues. CDR3 DNA: TGTGCCAGCAGGACTGGCGGGGGGAATTACAATGAGCAGTTCTTC. As protein: CASRTGGGNYNEQFF.

This CDR3 reads CASSIGAGGRSTQYF. In DNA, the CDR3 is TGTGCCAGTAGTATCGGAGCGGGGGGTCGTAGCACGCAGTATTTT. The chain recombines TRBV19 with TRBJ2-3; the match to TRBD2 covers 9 bases. The V and J ends lost 3 bases and 9 bases, in that order; junction bases with no gene match: 10. This CDR3 comprises 15 residues. Germline V gives CDR1 LNHDA, CDR2 SQIVND (reference sequence).

This rearrangement joins TRBV6-5 to TRBJ1-5; 7 bases fit TRBD1. CDR3 length equals 14 residues. The V gene's germline CDR1 is MNHEY and CDR2 SVGAGI. V trimming: 5 bases; J trimming: 3 bases; junction bases outside the gene matches: 4. CDR3 loop: CASSRDSPNQPQHF. In DNA, the CDR3 is TGTGCCAGCAGTCGGGACAGTCCCAATCAGCCCCAGCATTTT.

This chain connects TRBV5-6 to TRBJ2-7; D remains ambiguous. The CDR3 is made up of 13 amino acids. The V gene lost 4 bases and the J gene lost 0 bases, with 8 bases spanning the gap. Germline V lookup: CDR1 SGHDT, CDR2 YYEEEE. CDR3 amino acids: CASSRLSSYEQYV. The CDR3 region has the DNA TGTGCCAGCAGCCGCCTTAGCTCCTACGAGCAGTACGTC.

In DNA form, the CDR3 reads TGTGCCAGTAGTATACAGGGGATGAACACTGAAGCTTTCTTT. Its protein product is CASSIQGMNTEAFF. The rearrangement uses TRBV19 and TRBJ1-1; D is possibly TRBD1 (6 bases). Germline V gene data show CDR1 as LNHDA and CDR2 as SQIVND (reference sequence). CDR3 size: 14 residues. The V and J ends lost 2 bases and 0 bases respectively, with 7 bases between them.

With respect to this clone: The junction does not match germline at one end; this may be a read error. V and J are TRBV29-1 and TRBJ1-1; 7 bases align to TRBD1. This CDR3 comprises 12 residues. Germline assignment: CDR1 SQVTM and CDR2 ANQGSEA. CDR3 residues: CSVQKGGTEVFF. Written as DNA, the CDR3 is TGCAGCGTTCAGAAAGGGGGGACAGAAGTTTTCTTT.

V gene TRBV5-3 combines with J gene TRBJ1-6, with TRBD1 matching 7 bases. TRBV5-3 is an ORF, with its function uncertain. V lost 3 bases and J lost 4; bases outside the gene matches: 16. CDR3 length: 19 amino acids. CDR3 in amino acids: CARSYNPQETGPYNSPLHF. The CDR3 nucleotides read TGTGCCAGAAGCTACAACCCCCAAGAGACAGGGCCTTATAATTCACCCCTCCACTTT.

The chain carries TRBV7-9 and TRBJ2-4; 10 bases match TRBD2. Germline loops: CDR1 SEHNR, CDR2 FQNEAQ (reference sequence). After removal of 2 bases from V and 5 bases from J, the junction contained 0 bases not matched to a gene. The CDR3 loop spans 14 amino acids. CDR3 coding DNA: TGTGCCAGCAGCTTACTAGCGGGGGAAAACATTCAGTACTTC. It yields the protein CASSLLAGENIQYF.

The rearrangement uses TRBV19 and TRBJ1-2; 8 nucleotides line up with TRBD1. The CDR3 consists of 13 residues. Germline V lookup: CDR1 LNHDA, CDR2 SQIVND (reference sequence). V was clipped by 6 bases and J by 4 bases; unmatched bases: 4. The DNA of the CDR3 is TGTGCCAGTAGCCGGGACAGGTTCTATGGCTACACCTTC. Protein sequence: CASSRDRFYGYTF.

The chain employs TRBV20-1 and TRBJ2-3; TRBD1 matches 7 bases. CDR1 is DFQATT and CDR2 is SNEGSKA in the germline V gene (reference sequence). V was pared by 6 bases and J by 3 bases, with 0 bases of the junction left unmatched. The CDR3 length is 11 residues. The CDR3 protein is CSARGTDTQYF. The CDR3 DNA reads TGCAGTGCCAGGGGGACAGATACGCAGTATTTT.

This chain connects TRBV30 to TRBJ1-1; D uncertain. V gave up 2 bases and J gave up 6 bases, with 10 bases separating them. In germline, CDR1 is GTSNPN, CDR2 SVGIG (reference sequence). The CDR3 length is 12 residues. The CDR3 sequence: CAWSFYASEAFF. The CDR3 DNA reads as TGTGCCTGGAGTTTCTATGCGTCTGAAGCTTTCTTT.

The chain recombines TRBV7-9 with TRBJ1-5; 9 nucleotides agree with TRBD1. V trimming: 0 bases; J trimming: 0 bases; junction bases outside the gene matches: 9. The CDR3 has 19 residues. Germline CDR1 SEHNR, CDR2 FQNEAQ (reference sequence). CDR3 nucleotides: TGTGCCAGCAGCTTAGCGTTCGGGACAGGGAATTATAGCAATCAGCCCCAGCATTTT. Its protein is CASSLAFGTGNYSNQPQHF.